The source of this TCR beta chain is a study of blood T cell repertoires in COVID-19. Study context: Either two negative PCRs, clearance, or symptom resolution qualified Cohort 3 donors as recovered. Sources were T cells, B-cell-depleted T cells, or PBMCs; the material itself was cDNA or gDNA.

In the original workflow: Cell counts per sample came from amplifying reference gene primers. TCRdb keeps only in-frame clones here, not all; method: immunoSEQ multiplex PCR. V and J calls and clone size come straight from that table; D and trimming were deduced from the DNA. The sample includes 120,000 to 150,000 clones, about 80% of them seen just once. Participants, 18 to 89 years old, spanned under 25 US areas. In this sample, this clone turned up a few times. Other DNA sequences in this sample translate to the same CDR3. The CDR3 covers 16 residues. Per germline, CDR1 SGHAT and CDR2 FQNNGV. The V segment lost 1 base and the J segment 2 bases; nucleotides outside the gene matches: 4.

The gene calls are TRBV11-2 and TRBJ2-3; 9 bases line up with TRBD2. Material: PBMCs or T cells enriched from blood (not recorded which). The clonotype originates from a man between 45 and 60 years old in a cohort exposed to, infected with or recovered from COVID-19 (not recorded which). The CDR3 reads CASSLALAGPTDTQYF. The CDR3 DNA sequence: TGTGCCAGCAGCTTAGCCCTAGCGGGACCCACAGATACGCAGTATTTT.